Listed below are T cell receptor beta chains from one sample, sequenced in a study of cytomegalovirus exposure and HLA in healthy donors. Profiled with immunoSEQ multiplex PCR; TCRdb holds only in-frame clones, not every one. Among 170,000 or so clones listed, approximately 80% were seen once. The sequenced material came from PBMCs. These receptors all come from a woman between 50 and 59 years old in good health and CMV-seronegative. The conserved cysteine and the conserved F or W are not part of the CDR3 here. A D gene is named only where the DNA matches it firmly. Size values are once, few and many counts, or a class for expanded clones, and some rows have none.

TRBV28	TRBJ1-6	-	-	ASSYPGQKNSPLH
TRBV9	TRBJ2-5	TRBD2	-	ASSAQAGGRWETQY
TRBV7-2	TRBJ1-1	TRBD1	once	ASGLRQGRTEAF
TRBV28	TRBJ1-5	-	-	ASSTGRGGAQPQH
TRBV19	TRBJ1-1	-	-	ASTPRGALVTEAF
TRBV19	TRBJ1-2	TRBD1	-	ASRTGTGNYGYT
TRBV30	TRBJ2-7	TRBD2	-	AWQLAGVLYEQY
TRBV6-5	TRBJ1-2	-	-	ASSSRTANYGYT
TRBV19	TRBJ2-1	TRBD2	once	ASSIGGEGQF
TRBV28	TRBJ1-6	TRBD1	-	ASSLLAGTGLKNSPLH
TRBV7-9	TRBJ1-2	-	-	ASGLYRRGSYGYT
TRBV5-1	TRBJ2-7	TRBD2	-	ASSAGGANSYEQY
TRBV5-1	TRBJ1-1	-	-	ASSFAENTEAF
TRBV7-6	TRBJ1-1	-	-	ASSVQGSTEAF
TRBV5-1	TRBJ1-1	-	-	ASSLGLDTEAF
TRBV27	TRBJ1-1	-	once	ASMVRSHGETEAF
TRBV30	TRBJ1-1	TRBD1	few	AWIRGQGWWNTEAF
TRBV28	TRBJ1-3	-	-	ASTPQGVGNTIY
TRBV5-1	TRBJ1-1	-	-	ASSLGWGLGTEAF
TRBV7-9	TRBJ2-5	TRBD1	few	ASSQDRAAQETQY
TRBV4-3	TRBJ1-4	-	once	ASSPSTGLTNEKLF
TRBV5-1	TRBJ2-1	-	-	ASSVASSYNEQF
TRBV5-1	TRBJ2-7	TRBD2	-	ASSEGLAGGLTDEQY